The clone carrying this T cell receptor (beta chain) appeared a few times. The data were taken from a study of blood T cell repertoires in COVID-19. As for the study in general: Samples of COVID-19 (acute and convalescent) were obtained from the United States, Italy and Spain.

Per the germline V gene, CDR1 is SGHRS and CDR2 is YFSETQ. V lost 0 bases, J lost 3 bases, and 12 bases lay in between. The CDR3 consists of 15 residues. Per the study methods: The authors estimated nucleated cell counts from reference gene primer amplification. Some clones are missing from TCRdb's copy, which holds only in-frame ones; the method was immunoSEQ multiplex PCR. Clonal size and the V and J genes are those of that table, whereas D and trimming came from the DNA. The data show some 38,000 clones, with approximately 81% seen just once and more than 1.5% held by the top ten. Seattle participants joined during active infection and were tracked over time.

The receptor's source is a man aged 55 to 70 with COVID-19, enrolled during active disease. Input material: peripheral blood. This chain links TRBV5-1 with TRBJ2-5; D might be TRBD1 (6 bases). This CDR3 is CASSLDGTQKETQYF. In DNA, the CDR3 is TGCGCCAGCAGCTTGGACGGGACACAGAAAGAGACCCAGTACTTC.